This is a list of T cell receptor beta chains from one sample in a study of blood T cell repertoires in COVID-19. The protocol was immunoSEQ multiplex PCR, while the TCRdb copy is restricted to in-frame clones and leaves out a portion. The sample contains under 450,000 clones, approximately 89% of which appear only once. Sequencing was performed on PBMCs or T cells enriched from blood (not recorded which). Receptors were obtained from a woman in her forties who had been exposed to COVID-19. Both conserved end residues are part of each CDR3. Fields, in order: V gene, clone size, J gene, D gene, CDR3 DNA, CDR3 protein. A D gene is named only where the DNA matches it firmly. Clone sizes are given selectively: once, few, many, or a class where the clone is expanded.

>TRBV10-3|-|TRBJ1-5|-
TGTGCCATCAGTGAGGCCACGTCAACAGGGAGCAATCAGCCCCAGCATTTT
CAISEATSTGSNQPQHF
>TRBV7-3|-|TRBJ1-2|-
TGTGCCAGCAGCCTGGGGCGGGGGCATGGCTACACCTTC
CASSLGRGHGYTF
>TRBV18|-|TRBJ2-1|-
TGTGCCAGCTCACCATTAAGCCTTAACAATGAGCAGTTCTTC
CASSPLSLNNEQFF
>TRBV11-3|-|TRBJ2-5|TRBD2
TGTGCCAGCAGCCGCCTAGCGGGAGTTTTGGTCCAGACCCAGTACTTC
CASSRLAGVLVQTQYF
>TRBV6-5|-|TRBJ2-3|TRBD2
TGTGCCAGCAGTTACTCTGCGGGAGGTGCAGATACGCAGTATTTT
CASSYSAGGADTQYF
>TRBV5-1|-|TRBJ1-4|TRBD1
TGCGCCAGCAGCTTTTATCCGACGAACAGGGGGACGAATGAAAAACTGTTTTTT
CASSFYPTNRGTNEKLFF
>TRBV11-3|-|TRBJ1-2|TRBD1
TGTGCCAGCAGCTTACGGGACAGGTCGGGTGGCTACACCTTC
CASSLRDRSGGYTF
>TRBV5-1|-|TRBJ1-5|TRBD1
TGCGCCAGCAGCTTGGGGGACAGGGGGCCGAGCAATCAGCCCCAGCATTTT
CASSLGDRGPSNQPQHF
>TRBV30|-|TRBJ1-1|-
TGTGCCTGGAGTGTACTTAGGGGTACGGCTGAAGCTTTCTTT
CAWSVLRGTAEAFF
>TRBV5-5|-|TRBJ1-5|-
TGTGCCAGCAGCTTGGTTCCCGATCAGCCCCAGCATTTT
CASSLVPDQPQHF
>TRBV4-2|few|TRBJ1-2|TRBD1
TGTGCCAGCAGCCAGGGAGGGACAGGGGATGGCTACACCTTC
CASSQGGTGDGYTF
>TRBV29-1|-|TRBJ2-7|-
TGCAGCGTGGGGGAGGTTGGCCGTCGGGAGCAGTACTTC
CSVGEVGRREQYF
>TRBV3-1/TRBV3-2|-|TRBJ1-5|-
TGTGCCAGCAGCCAAGGTGGGGCCCCGAGCGGCAATCAGCCCCAGCATTTT
CASSQGGAPSGNQPQHF
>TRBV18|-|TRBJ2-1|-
TGTGCCAGCTCACCACAGGGGGGGAAAAATGAGCAGTTCTTC
CASSPQGGKNEQFF
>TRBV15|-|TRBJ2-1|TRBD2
TGTGCCCCCAGCGGGGGGGACAATGAGCAGTTCTTC
CAPSGGDNEQFF
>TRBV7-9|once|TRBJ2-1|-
TGTGCCAGCAGCTTAGGAGGGTTAGATGAGCAGTTCTTC
CASSLGGLDEQFF
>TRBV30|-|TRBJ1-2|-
TGTGCCTGGAGTTATAGGTGGGGGACACAGAACTATGGCTACACCTTC
CAWSYRWGTQNYGYTF
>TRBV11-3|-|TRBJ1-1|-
TGTGCCAGCAGCCACGGGGGGGGCGCACTAACTGAAGCTTTCTTT
CASSHGGGALTEAFF
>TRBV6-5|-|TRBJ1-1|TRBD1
TGTGCCAGCAGGACAGGGGGCACTGAAGCTTTCTTT
CASRTGGTEAFF
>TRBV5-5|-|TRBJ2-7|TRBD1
TGTGCCAGCAGCCCCCGGGACAGGGGTGGTGGCTACGAGCAGTACTTC
CASSPRDRGGGYEQYF
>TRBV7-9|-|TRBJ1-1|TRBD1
TGTGCCAGCAACCGAGCGACAGGGGGCAATACTGAAGCTTTCTTT
CASNRATGGNTEAFF
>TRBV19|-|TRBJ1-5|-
TGTGCCAGTAGACAGGGTTATCCTTCCTATAGCAATCAGCCCCAGCATTTT
CASRQGYPSYSNQPQHF
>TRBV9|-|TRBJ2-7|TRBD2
TGTGCCAGCAGCCCTGGAGGGACTAGCGGGATTTACGAGCAGTACTTC
CASSPGGTSGIYEQYF
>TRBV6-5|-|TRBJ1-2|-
TGTGCCAGCACCTACCAACGACAGTCATATGGCTACACCTTC
CASTYQRQSYGYTF
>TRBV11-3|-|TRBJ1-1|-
TGTGCCAGCAGCTTGGGGGGTAACACTGAAGCTTTCTTT
CASSLGGNTEAFF
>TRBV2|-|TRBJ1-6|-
TGTGCCAGCAGTGGACAGGCGGAAAATTCACCCCTCCACTTT
CASSGQAENSPLHF
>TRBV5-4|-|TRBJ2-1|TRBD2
TGTGCCAGCAGCTTGGTGCCTAGCGGGGGAGCGCACAATGAGCAGTTCTTC
CASSLVPSGGAHNEQFF
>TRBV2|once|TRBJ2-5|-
TGTGCCAGCAAGGTTCTTCCTTCGGGAGTGGCCCAGTACTTC
CASKVLPSGVAQYF
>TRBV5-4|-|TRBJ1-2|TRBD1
TGTGCCAGCAGCCGGGAAACAGGGGGGAGCTATGGCTACACCTTC
CASSRETGGSYGYTF
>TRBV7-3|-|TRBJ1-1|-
TGTGCCAGCAGCTTAACACCCGGAGATGAAGCTTTCTTT
CASSLTPGDEAFF
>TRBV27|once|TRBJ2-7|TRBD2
TGTGCCAGCAGTCCCAGCGGGGGGGCGTACGAGCAGTACTTC
CASSPSGGAYEQYF
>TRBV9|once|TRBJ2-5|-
TGTGCCAGCAGCGTGGAGGGGCGAGAGACCCAGTACTTC
CASSVEGRETQYF
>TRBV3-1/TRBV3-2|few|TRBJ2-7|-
TGTGCCAGCAGCCCCTCGAACGGGAACTACGAGCAGTACTTC
CASSPSNGNYEQYF
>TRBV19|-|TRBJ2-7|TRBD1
TGTGCCAGTACGGGTGGGACAGAGCCCTACGAGCAGTACTTC
CASTGGTEPYEQYF
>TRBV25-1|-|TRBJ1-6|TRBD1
TGTGCCAGCAGTGAACCAGGCGGGACAGGGGGGTCACCCCTCCACTTT
CASSEPGGTGGSPLHF
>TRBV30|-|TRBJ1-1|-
TGTGCCTGGAGTGGAACGGGGAAGACTGAAGCTTTCTTT
CAWSGTGKTEAFF
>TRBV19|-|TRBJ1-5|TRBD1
TGTGCCAGTAGTCCTCGGACAGGGTGGGGTGTCAATCAGCCCCAGCATTTT
CASSPRTGWGVNQPQHF
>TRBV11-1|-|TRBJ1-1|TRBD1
TGTGCCAGCAGCTTGCAGACAGGGAGCACTGAAGCTTTCTTT
CASSLQTGSTEAFF
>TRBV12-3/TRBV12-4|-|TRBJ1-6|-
TGTGCCAGCAGCCGGGGGGGTTCACCCCTCCACTTT
CASSRGGSPLHF
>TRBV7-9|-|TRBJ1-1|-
TGTGCCAGCAGCTCCCAGGGTGGTACGACTGAAGCTTTCTTT
CASSSQGGTTEAFF
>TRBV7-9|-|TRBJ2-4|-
TGTGCCAGCAGCTTAGGTCAGATAGCCAAAAACATTCAGTACTTC
CASSLGQIAKNIQYF
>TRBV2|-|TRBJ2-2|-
TGTGCCAGCAGTGCCCAGGGGATCTCCGGGGAGCTGTTTTTT
CASSAQGISGELFF
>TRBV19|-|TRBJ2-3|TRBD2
TGTGCCAGTAGTCTCGGACTAGCGGGAGGGGCAGATACGCAGTATTTT
CASSLGLAGGADTQYF
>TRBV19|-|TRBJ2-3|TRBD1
TGTGCCAGTAGTACCCCCGACAGGGCAGATACGCAGTATTTT
CASSTPDRADTQYF
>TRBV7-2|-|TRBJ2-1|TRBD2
TGTGCCAGCAGCTCGGGACTAGCGGGAAGGCAGCAGTTCTTC
CASSSGLAGRQQFF
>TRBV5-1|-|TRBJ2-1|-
TGCGCCAGCAGCTTGGTACTGGACATCAATGAGCAGTTCTTC
CASSLVLDINEQFF
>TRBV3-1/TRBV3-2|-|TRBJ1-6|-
TGTGCCAGCAAGGGAACAGGTTCACCCCTCCACTTT
CASKGTGSPLHF
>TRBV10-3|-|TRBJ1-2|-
TGTGCCATCAGTGAGTCCTTGCCGACAGGCGCTAACTATGGCTACACCTTC
CAISESLPTGANYGYTF
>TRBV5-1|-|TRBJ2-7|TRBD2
TGCGCCAGCAGCTGGGCTGCGGGAGGTGTATACGAGCAGTACTTC
CASSWAAGGVYEQYF
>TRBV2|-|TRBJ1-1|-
TGTGCCAGCAGTGTAATAATGAACACTGAAGCTTTCTTT
CASSVIMNTEAFF
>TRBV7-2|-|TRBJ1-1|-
TGTGCCACCGGGGGGCTTCGCACTGAAGCTTTCTTT
CATGGLRTEAFF